A selection of T cell receptor beta chains follows, all from one sample in a study of patients and donors after allogeneic stem cell transplantation. TCRdb re-called the RT-PCR reads through MiXCR, storing one row per CDR3 protein. The sample contains fewer than 180,000 distinct CDR3 sequences, about a third of which appear only once. The specimen was blood, either unsorted or a sorted T cell fraction (not recorded which). The receptors stem from a human donor who was either an allogeneic HSCT recipient or a stem cell or donor lymphocyte infusion donor (not recorded which). It is not recorded whose cells these are; they may come from a transplant donor. The CDR3 runs from the conserved cysteine through the conserved F or W. The D gene is left open where the match is weak. The size entry is marked missing in some rows and otherwise reads once, few, many or a size class.

CDR3 DNA,CDR3 protein,clone size,J gene,V gene,D gene
TGCAGTGCACGCCGAGGTGGGACTGGAGACATTCAGTACTTC,CSARRGGTGDIQYF,.,TRBJ2-4,TRBV20-1,.
TGTGCCAGCAGCTTAGCGGCAGTTAACAATGAGCAGTTCTTC,CASSLAAVNNEQFF,few,TRBJ2-1,TRBV7-9,.
TGCGCCAGCAGCTACCAGGGGGCGGTGGAGACCCAGTACTTC,CASSYQGAVETQYF,once,TRBJ2-5,TRBV5-1,TRBD1
TGTGCCAGCAGGACTAGCGGAGCAGCCGGGGAGCTGTTTTTT,CASRTSGAAGELFF,.,TRBJ2-2,TRBV2,TRBD2
TGTGCCAGCAGCGAAACCCGGGACAGCTATAATTCACCCCTCCACTTT,CASSETRDSYNSPLHF,.,TRBJ1-6,TRBV9,TRBD1
TGTGCCAGCAGCTTAATCGGGGCGGCACAAGAGACCCAGTACTTC,CASSLIGAAQETQYF,once,TRBJ2-5,TRBV7-2,.
TGTGCCAGCAGCGTTGGGGTAAACCAGCCCCAGCATTTT,CASSVGVNQPQHF,.,TRBJ1-5,TRBV9,.
TGTGCCAGCAGCCCCAACCGGGACAGGGGTCAGCCCCAGCATTTT,CASSPNRDRGQPQHF,few,TRBJ1-5,TRBV7-8,TRBD1
TGCAGTGCTAGAGAACGGGCGGGCATGAACACTGAAGCTTTCTTT,CSARERAGMNTEAFF,.,TRBJ1-1,TRBV20-1,.
TGTGCCACCAGCAGGACGGACAGGGGCGGTTGGAACACTGAAGCTTTCTTT,CATSRTDRGGWNTEAFF,.,TRBJ1-1,TRBV15,TRBD1
TGTGCCAGCAGTGAAAGGACCGGGAATCAGCCCCAGCATTTT,CASSERTGNQPQHF,few,TRBJ1-5,TRBV6-1,.
TGTGCCAGCAGTTCGATAGCGGGGGCAGAGACCCAGTACTTC,CASSSIAGAETQYF,few,TRBJ2-5,TRBV6-5,TRBD2
TGTGCCACCAGCAGAGAATACCCTGCAGGGACTAATGAAAAACTGTTTTTT,CATSREYPAGTNEKLFF,.,TRBJ1-4,TRBV15,.
TGTGCCAGCAGCCAAGGACAGGGGGCGACCTACGAGCAGTACTTC,CASSQGQGATYEQYF,.,TRBJ2-7,TRBV3-1,TRBD1
TGCAGTGCTATCGGGACAGGAAACACTGAAGCTTTCTTT,CSAIGTGNTEAFF,few,TRBJ1-1,TRBV20-1,TRBD1
TGTGCCAGCAGCCAAGGACGGGGGAGGTCCCGCTATAATTCACCCCTCCACTTT,CASSQGRGRSRYNSPLHF,.,TRBJ1-6,TRBV3-1,.
TGCGCCAGCAGCTTTCGTGGCGTCGCGAACACTGAAGCTTTCTTT,CASSFRGVANTEAFF,few,TRBJ1-1,TRBV5-1,.
TGCAGTGCTAGAGATGGGCCCACAGGGATGACTGAAGCTTTCTTT,CSARDGPTGMTEAFF,few,TRBJ1-1,TRBV20-1,.
TGCAGTGCCACACTTACGGGGGGCAATCAGCCCCAGCATTTT,CSATLTGGNQPQHF,few,TRBJ1-5,TRBV20-1,.
TGTGCCAGCAACGCTTACTCTGGAAACACCATATATTTT,CASNAYSGNTIYF,.,TRBJ1-3,TRBV6-2/TRBV6-3,.
TGTGCCAGCAGTCGAGACATCTCCTATGGCTACACCTTC,CASSRDISYGYTF,many,TRBJ1-2,TRBV27,.
TGCAGTGCTAGGAAAGTCGGGCAAATGAACACTGAAGCTTTCTTT,CSARKVGQMNTEAFF,few,TRBJ1-1,TRBV20-1,.
TGTGCCAGCAGTTTACGGGCAGACTATGGCTACACCTTC,CASSLRADYGYTF,.,TRBJ1-2,TRBV12-3/TRBV12-4,.
TGTGCCAGCAGCCACTTGGACTCTTACGCGAACACCGGGGAGCTGTTTTTT,CASSHLDSYANTGELFF,.,TRBJ2-2,TRBV4-2,.
TGTGCCAGCAGTTGGCGGCAGGGACACTACGAGCAGTACTTC,CASSWRQGHYEQYF,few,TRBJ2-7,TRBV6-5,.
TGTGCCAGCAGCTTTTGGGACAGGCCTACTCCTAATCAGCCCCAGCATTTT,CASSFWDRPTPNQPQHF,.,TRBJ1-5,TRBV5-5,TRBD1
TGTGCCACCAGTGATTTGGGGGGCCCGACAGGGGGCGGGGAGACCCAGTACTTC,CATSDLGGPTGGGETQYF,.,TRBJ2-5,TRBV24-1,TRBD1
TGTGCCATCAGTGGGTGGGGGAAAAGCATGAACACTGAAGCTTTCTTT,CAISGWGKSMNTEAFF,few,TRBJ1-1,TRBV10-3,.